This TCR beta chain was found in a study of T cell responses to AZD1222 COVID-19 vaccine. This table comes from immunoSEQ multiplex PCR, and its TCRdb copy is limited to in-frame clones, with some not included. The sample holds under 150,000 clones; roughly nine tenths are singletons and the top ten take 9% to 9.5%. Per germline, CDR1 MNHEY and CDR2 SMNVEV (reference sequence). The CDR3 runs to 13 residues. The germline V and J ends were trimmed by 0 bases and 8 bases, with 10 bases remaining between them. The chain is built from TRBV27 and TRBJ1-1; the D gene is possibly TRBD1 (5 bases). Sequenced here: peripheral blood, sampled 28 days after the second AZD1222 dose. The sequence came from an adult who received the AZD1222 COVID-19 vaccine. The CDR3 sequence: CASSLSDNLEAFF. The DNA for the CDR3 is TGTGCCAGCAGTTTATCGGACAACCTGGAAGCTTTCTTT.